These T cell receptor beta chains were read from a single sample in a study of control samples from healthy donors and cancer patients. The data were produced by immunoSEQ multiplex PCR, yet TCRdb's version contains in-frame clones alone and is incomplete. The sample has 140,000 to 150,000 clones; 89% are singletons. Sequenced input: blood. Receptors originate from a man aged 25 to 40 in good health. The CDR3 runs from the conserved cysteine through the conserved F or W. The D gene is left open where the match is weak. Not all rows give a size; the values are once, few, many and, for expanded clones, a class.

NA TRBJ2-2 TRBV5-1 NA CASSGRPDLAPGELFF TGCGCCAGCAGCGGAAGGCCCGATCTCGCCCCCGGGGAGCTGTTTTTT
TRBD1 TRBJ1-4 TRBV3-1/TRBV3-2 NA CASSPPRGGTDYEKLFF TGTGCCAGCAGTCCCCCCAGAGGCGGGACAGATTATGAAAAACTGTTTTTT
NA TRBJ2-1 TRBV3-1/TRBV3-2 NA CASSLSATAHNEQFF TGTGCCAGCAGCCTCTCAGCCACCGCCCACAATGAGCAGTTCTTC
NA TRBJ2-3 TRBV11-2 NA CASSRDGHTQYF TGTGCCAGCAGCCGGGACGGTCATACGCAGTATTTT
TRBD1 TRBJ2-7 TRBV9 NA CASSVAEGTGGYEQYF TGTGCCAGCAGCGTAGCCGAAGGGACAGGGGGCTACGAGCAGTACTTC
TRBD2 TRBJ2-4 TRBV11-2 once CASSLSDAGGGIQYF TGTGCCAGCAGCTTATCTGACGCCGGGGGGGGCATTCAGTACTTC
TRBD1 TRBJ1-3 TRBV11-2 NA CASSLAGTGGGNTIYF TGTGCCAGCAGCTTAGCCGGGACAGGGGGAGGAAACACCATATATTTT
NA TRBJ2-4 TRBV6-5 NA CASSSSATAENIQYF TGTGCCAGCAGTTCATCGGCCACCGCCGAAAACATTCAGTACTTC
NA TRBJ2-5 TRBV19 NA CASSIGQKETQYF TGTGCCAGTAGTATCGGGCAGAAAGAGACCCAGTACTTC
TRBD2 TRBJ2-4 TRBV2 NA CASSGSSGSNLNIQYF TGTGCCAGCAGTGGTTCTAGCGGGAGTAATTTAAACATTCAGTACTTC
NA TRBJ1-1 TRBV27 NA CASGRGYTEAFF TGTGCCAGCGGCAGGGGTTACACTGAAGCTTTCTTT
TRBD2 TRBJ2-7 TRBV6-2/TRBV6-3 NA CASSYMGTSGWAEQYF TGTGCCAGCAGTTACATGGGGACTAGCGGTTGGGCCGAGCAGTACTTC
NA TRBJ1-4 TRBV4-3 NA CASSQVAWTNEKLFF TGCGCCAGCAGCCAAGTTGCGTGGACTAATGAAAAACTGTTTTTT
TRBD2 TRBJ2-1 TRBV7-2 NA CASSYEPTGLAGPEQFF TGTGCCAGCAGCTACGAACCGACGGGACTAGCGGGACCAGAGCAGTTCTTC
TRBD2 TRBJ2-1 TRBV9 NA CASSVDRRGSYNEQFF TGTGCCAGCAGCGTAGATAGGCGGGGGTCCTACAATGAGCAGTTCTTC
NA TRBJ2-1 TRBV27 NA CASLRRAGIYNEQFF TGTGCCAGCCTCCGCCGGGCGGGAATTTACAATGAGCAGTTCTTC
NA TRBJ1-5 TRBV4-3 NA CASSPRTSNQPQHF TGCGCCAGCAGCCCCCGTACAAGCAATCAGCCCCAGCATTTT
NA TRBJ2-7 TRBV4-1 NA CASSQAPFYEQYF TGCGCCAGCAGCCAAGCCCCCTTCTACGAGCAGTACTTC